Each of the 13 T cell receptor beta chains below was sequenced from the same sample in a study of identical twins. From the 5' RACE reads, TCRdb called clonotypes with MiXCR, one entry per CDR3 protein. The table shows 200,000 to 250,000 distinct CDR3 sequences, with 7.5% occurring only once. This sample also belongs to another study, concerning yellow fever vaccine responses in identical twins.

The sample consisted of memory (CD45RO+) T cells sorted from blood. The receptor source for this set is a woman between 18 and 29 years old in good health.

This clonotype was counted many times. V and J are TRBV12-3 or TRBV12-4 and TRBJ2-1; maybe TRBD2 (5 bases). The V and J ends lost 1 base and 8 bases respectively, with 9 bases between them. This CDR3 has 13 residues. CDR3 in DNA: TGTGCCAGCAGTTTAGGTCCAGCGGATGAGCAGTTCTTC. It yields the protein CASSLGPADEQFF.

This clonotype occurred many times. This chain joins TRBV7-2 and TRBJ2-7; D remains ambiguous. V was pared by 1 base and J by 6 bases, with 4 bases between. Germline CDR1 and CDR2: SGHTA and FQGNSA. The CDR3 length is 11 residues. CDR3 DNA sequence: TGTGCCAGCAGCTTAGGGGTCGAGCAGTACTTC. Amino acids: CASSLGVEQYF. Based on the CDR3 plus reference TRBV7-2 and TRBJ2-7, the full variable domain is GAGVSQSPSNKVTEKGKDVELRCDPISGHTALYWYRQSLGQGLEFLIYFQGNSAPDKSGLPSDRFSAERTGGSVSTLTIQRTQQEDSAVYLCASSLGVEQYFGPGTRLTVT.

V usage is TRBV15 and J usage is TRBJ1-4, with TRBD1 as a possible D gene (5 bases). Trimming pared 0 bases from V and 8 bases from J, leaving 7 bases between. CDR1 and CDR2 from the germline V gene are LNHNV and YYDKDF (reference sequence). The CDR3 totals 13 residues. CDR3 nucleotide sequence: TGTGCCACCAGCAGAGATGGGGGAGAAAAACTGTTTTTT. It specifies CATSRDGGEKLFF.

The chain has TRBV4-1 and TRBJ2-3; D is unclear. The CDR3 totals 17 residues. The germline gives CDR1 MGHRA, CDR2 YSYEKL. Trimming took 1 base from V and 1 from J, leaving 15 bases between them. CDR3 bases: TGCGCCAGCAGCCAAGTTGATATGGGTTTACGCACAGATACGCAGTATTTT. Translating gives CASSQVDMGLRTDTQYF.

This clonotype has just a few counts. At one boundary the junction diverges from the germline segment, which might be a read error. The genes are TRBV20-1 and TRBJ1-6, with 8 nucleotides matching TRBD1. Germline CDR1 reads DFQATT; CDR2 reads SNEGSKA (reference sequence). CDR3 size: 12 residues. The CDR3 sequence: CSARATTGAQRF. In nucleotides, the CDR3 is TGCAGTGCTAGGGCTACGACAGGGGCCCAACGCTTT.

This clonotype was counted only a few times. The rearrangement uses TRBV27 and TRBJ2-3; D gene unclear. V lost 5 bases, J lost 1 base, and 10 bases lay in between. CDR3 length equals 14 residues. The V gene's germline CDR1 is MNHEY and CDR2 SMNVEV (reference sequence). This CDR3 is CASSLTLGTDTQYF. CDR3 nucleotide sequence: TGTGCCAGCAGTCTTACGCTAGGCACAGATACGCAGTATTTT.

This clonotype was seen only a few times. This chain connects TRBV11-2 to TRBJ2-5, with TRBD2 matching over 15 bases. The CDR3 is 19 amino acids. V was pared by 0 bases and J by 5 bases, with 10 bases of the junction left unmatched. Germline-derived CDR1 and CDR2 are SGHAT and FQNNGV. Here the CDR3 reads CASSLDGLAGGPAQETQYF. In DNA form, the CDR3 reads TGTGCCAGCAGCTTAGACGGACTAGCGGGAGGGCCGGCGCAGGAGACCCAGTACTTC.

The chain's CDR3 is CASSQETSGRYTYEQYF. CDR3 in DNA: TGTGCCAGCAGCCAAGAAACTAGCGGGAGGTATACCTACGAGCAGTACTTC. The genes are TRBV4-2 and TRBJ2-7, with TRBD2 identical over 12 bases. V lost 0 bases to trimming and J lost 2 bases; unmatched junction nucleotides: 5. The CDR3 is 17 residues long. Germline CDR1 is LGHNA and CDR2 is YNFKEQ.

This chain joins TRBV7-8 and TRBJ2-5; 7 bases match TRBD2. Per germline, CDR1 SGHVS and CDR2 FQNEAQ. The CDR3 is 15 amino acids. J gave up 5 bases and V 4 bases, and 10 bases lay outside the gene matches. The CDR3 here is CASSWGGDLVETQYF. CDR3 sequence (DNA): TGTGCCAGCAGCTGGGGGGGGGACCTAGTTGAGACCCAGTACTTC.

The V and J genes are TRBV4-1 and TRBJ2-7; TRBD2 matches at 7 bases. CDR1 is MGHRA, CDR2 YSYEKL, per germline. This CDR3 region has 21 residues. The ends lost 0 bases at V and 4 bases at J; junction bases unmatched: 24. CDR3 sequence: CASSQDAGSQQPWTSYYEQYF. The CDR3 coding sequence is TGCGCCAGCAGCCAAGATGCCGGGAGCCAGCAACCTTGGACTAGTTATTACGAGCAGTACTTC.

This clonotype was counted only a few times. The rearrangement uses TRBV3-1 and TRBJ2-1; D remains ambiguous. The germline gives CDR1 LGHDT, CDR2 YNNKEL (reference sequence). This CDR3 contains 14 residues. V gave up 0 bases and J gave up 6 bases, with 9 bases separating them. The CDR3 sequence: CASSQDQASNEQFF. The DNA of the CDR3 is TGTGCCAGCAGCCAAGATCAGGCGAGCAATGAGCAGTTCTTC.

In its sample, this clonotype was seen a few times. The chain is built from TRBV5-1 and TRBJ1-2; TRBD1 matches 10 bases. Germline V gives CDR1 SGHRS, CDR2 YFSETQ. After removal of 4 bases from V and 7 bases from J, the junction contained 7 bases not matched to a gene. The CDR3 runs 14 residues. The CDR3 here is CASSGTGQGLGYTF. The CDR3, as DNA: TGCGCCAGCAGCGGGACGGGACAGGGGCTTGGCTACACCTTC.

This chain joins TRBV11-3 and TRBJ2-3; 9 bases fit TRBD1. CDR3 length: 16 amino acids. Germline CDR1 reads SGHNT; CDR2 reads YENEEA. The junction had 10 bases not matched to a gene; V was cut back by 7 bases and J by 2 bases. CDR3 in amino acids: CASKVRGTGITDTQYF. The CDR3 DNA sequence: TGTGCCAGCAAGGTTAGAGGGACAGGGATCACAGATACGCAGTATTTT.